This is a list of T cell receptor beta chains from one sample in a study of T cells after yellow fever vaccination. TCRdb used MiXCR to reprocess the 5' RACE reads, holding one entry per CDR3 protein. In the table there are under 700,000 distinct CDR3 sequences, approximately 16% of which are singletons. The source material was PBMCs, sampled around 5 days after the first yellow fever vaccination. These receptor sequences come from a man younger than 35 who received the YFV17D yellow fever vaccine. Both conserved end residues are part of each CDR3. Fields, in order: clone size, CDR3 length, J gene, D gene, V gene, CDR3 protein, CDR3 DNA. The D gene is left open where the match is weak. Where a row states a size, it is once, few, many or the class of an expanded clone; other rows omit it.

few 13 TRBJ1-1 - TRBV20-1 CSAPRQLNTEAFF TGCAGTGCCCCTAGGCAACTAAACACTGAAGCTTTCTTT
many 15 TRBJ2-3 - TRBV4-3 CASSQDLLSTDTQYF TGCGCCAGCAGCCAAGATCTACTAAGCACAGATACGCAGTATTTT
- 16 TRBJ1-5 TRBD1 TRBV12-3/TRBV12-4 CASRTTGEDWGQPQHF TGTGCCAGCAGAACCACAGGGGAGGATTGGGGTCAGCCCCAGCATTTT
few 15 TRBJ2-5 - TRBV4-2 CASSQKPGRGETQYF TGTGCCAGCAGCCAAAAACCCGGCCGCGGGGAGACCCAGTACTTC
- 15 TRBJ1-1 - TRBV15 CATSRDPQVNTEAFF TGTGCCACCAGCAGAGATCCACAGGTGAACACTGAAGCTTTCTTT
- 13 TRBJ2-7 TRBD1 TRBV29-1 CSVGQVSSYEQYF TGCAGCGTCGGACAGGTTAGCTCCTACGAGCAGTACTTC
many 14 TRBJ2-3 TRBD2 TRBV20-1 CSAPSGGASDTQYF TGCAGTGCTCCTAGCGGGGGGGCCTCAGATACGCAGTATTTT
- 12 TRBJ1-3 - TRBV7-2 CASSQPVGTIYF TGTGCCAGCAGCCAACCGGTCGGCACCATATATTTT
few 15 TRBJ1-5 - TRBV4-1 CASSQVGGANQPQHF TGCGCCAGCAGCCAAGTGGGGGGGGCCAATCAGCCCCAGCATTTT
few 16 TRBJ1-2 TRBD1 TRBV5-1 CASSSSLQGAGYGYTF TGCGCCAGCAGCTCCTCGCTTCAGGGGGCCGGCTATGGCTACACCTTC
- 14 TRBJ1-5 - TRBV10-3 CAINDLYSNQPQHF TGTGCCATCAATGACCTATATAGCAATCAGCCCCAGCATTTT
few 14 TRBJ2-3 - TRBV19 CASARDQGLGTQYF TGTGCCAGCGCTAGAGACCAGGGTCTGGGTACGCAGTATTTT
- 13 TRBJ1-2 - TRBV7-2 CASSFGVGVGYTF TGTGCCAGCAGCTTTGGGGTCGGGGTTGGCTACACCTTC
- 17 TRBJ2-5 - TRBV4-1 CASSSRGDSSPGETQYF TGCGCCAGCAGCTCACGCGGGGACAGCTCCCCCGGGGAGACCCAGTACTTC
- 14 TRBJ2-1 - TRBV5-1 CASSLQENYNEQFF TGCGCCAGCAGCTTGCAGGAGAACTACAATGAGCAGTTCTTC
few 15 TRBJ2-7 - TRBV6-5 CASSYFGGSSYEQYF TGTGCCAGCAGTTACTTTGGCGGAAGCTCCTACGAGCAGTACTTC
few 14 TRBJ2-5 TRBD2 TRBV10-3 CAISALGGGETQYF TGTGCCATCAGTGCACTGGGGGGGGGAGAGACCCAGTACTTC
few 15 TRBJ2-6 TRBD1 TRBV30 CAWGTGGSGANVLTF TGTGCCTGGGGGACAGGGGGATCGGGGGCCAACGTCCTGACTTTC
- 15 TRBJ1-4 - TRBV5-6 CASSEGDHSNEKLFF TGTGCCAGCAGCGAGGGGGACCACAGTAATGAAAAACTGTTTTTT
few 14 TRBJ1-4 TRBD1 TRBV7-6 CASSNRGQGEKLFF TGTGCCAGCAGCAACAGGGGGCAGGGTGAAAAACTGTTTTTT